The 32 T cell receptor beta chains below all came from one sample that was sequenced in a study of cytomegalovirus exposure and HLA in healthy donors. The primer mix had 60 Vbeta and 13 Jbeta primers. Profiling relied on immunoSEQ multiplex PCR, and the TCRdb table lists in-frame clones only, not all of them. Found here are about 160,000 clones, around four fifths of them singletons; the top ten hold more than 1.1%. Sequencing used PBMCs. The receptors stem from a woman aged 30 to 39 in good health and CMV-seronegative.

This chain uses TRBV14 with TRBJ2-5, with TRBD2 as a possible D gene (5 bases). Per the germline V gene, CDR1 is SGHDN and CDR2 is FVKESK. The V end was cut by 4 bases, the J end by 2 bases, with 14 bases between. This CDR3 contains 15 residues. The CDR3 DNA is TGTGCCAGCAGCCTCGGTTGGGAGATACAAGAGACCCAGTACTTC. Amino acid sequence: CASSLGWEIQETQYF.

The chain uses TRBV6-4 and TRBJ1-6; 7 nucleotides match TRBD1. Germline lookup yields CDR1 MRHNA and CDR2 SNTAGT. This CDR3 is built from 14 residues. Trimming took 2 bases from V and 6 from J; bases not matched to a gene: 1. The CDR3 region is CASSDDRANSPLHF. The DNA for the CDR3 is TGTGCCAGCAGTGACGACAGGGCTAATTCACCCCTCCACTTT.

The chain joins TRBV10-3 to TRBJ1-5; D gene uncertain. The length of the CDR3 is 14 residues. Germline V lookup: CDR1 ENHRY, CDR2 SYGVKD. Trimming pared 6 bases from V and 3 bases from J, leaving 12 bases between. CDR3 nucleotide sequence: TGTGCCATCAGCAAACCGGGTCCCAATCAGCCCCAGCATTTT. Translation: CAISKPGPNQPQHF.

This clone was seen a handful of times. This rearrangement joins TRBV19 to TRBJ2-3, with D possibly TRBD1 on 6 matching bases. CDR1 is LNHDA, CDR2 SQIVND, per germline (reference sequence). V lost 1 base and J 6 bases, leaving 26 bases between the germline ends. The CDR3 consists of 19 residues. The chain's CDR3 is CASSIARPTGTSRGDTQYF. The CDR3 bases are TGTGCCAGTAGTATAGCCCGGCCAACCGGGACCTCAAGGGGGGATACGCAGTATTTT.

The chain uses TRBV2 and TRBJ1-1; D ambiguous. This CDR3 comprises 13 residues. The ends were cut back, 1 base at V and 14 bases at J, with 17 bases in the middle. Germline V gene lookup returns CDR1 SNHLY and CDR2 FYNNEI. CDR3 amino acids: CASSEEGAQSLFF. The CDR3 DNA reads TGTGCCAGCAGTGAAGAGGGAGCCCAATCGTTATTCTTT. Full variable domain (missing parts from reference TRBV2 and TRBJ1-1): EPEVTQTPSHQVTQMGQEVILRCVPISNHLYFYWYRQILGQKVEFLVSFYNNEISEKSEIFDDQFSVERPDGSNFTLKIRSTKLEDSAMYFCASSEEGAQSLFFGQGTRLTVV.

CDR3 sequence: CASSHMDRGEEQFF. In nucleotides, the CDR3 is TGTGCCAGCAGCCACATGGACAGGGGGGAAGAGCAGTTCTTC. This chain uses TRBV5-4 with TRBJ2-1, with 10 bases fitting TRBD1. This CDR3 is built from 14 residues. Germline-derived CDR1 and CDR2 are SGHNT and YYREEE (reference sequence). The trim removed 4 bases at V and 10 bases at J, leaving 8 bases unmatched.

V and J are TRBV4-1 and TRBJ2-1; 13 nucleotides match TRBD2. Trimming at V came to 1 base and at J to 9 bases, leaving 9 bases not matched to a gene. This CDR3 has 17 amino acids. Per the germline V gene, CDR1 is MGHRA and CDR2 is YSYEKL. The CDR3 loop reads CASSQVTSGGPQGEQFF. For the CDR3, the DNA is TGCGCCAGCAGCCAAGTGACTAGCGGGGGGCCCCAAGGTGAGCAGTTCTTC.

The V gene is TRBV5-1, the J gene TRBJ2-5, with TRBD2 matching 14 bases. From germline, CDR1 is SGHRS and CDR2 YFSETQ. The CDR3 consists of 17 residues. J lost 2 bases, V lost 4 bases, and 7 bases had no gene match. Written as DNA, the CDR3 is TGCGCCAGCAGCAGGGGACTAGCGGGGGTCTCACAAGAGACCCAGTACTTC. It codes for CASSRGLAGVSQETQYF.

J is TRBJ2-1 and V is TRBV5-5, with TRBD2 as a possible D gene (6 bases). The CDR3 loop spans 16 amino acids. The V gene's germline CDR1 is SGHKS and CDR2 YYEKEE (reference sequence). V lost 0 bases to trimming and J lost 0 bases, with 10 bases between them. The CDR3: CASSLAGVGSYNEQFF. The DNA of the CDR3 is TGTGCCAGCAGCTTGGCGGGGGTGGGCTCCTACAATGAGCAGTTCTTC.

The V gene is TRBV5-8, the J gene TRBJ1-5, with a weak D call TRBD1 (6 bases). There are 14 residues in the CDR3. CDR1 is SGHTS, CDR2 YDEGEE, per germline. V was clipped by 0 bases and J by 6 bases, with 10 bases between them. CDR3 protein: CASSLGTGFQPQHF. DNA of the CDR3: TGTGCCAGCAGCTTGGGTACAGGGTTTCAGCCCCAGCATTTT.

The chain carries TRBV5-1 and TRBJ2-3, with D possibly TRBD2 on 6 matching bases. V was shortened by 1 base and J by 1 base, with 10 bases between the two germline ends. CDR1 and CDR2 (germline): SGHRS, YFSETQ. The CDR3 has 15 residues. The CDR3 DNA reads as TGCGCCAGCAGCTTGCCGACGGGGGGCACAGATACGCAGTATTTT. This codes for CASSLPTGGTDTQYF.

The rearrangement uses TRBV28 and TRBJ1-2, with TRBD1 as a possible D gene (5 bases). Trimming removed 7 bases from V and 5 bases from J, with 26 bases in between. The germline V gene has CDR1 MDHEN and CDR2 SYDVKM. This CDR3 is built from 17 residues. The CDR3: CASKPSRNRRLWYGYTF. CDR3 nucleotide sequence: TGTGCCAGCAAGCCCTCCCGTAACAGGCGCCTTTGGTATGGCTACACCTTC.

The CDR3 nucleotides read TGTGCCAGCAGCTTAGACAGCCCGATTTCCTACGAGCAGTACTTC. It specifies CASSLDSPISYEQYF. V and J are TRBV7-2 and TRBJ2-7; D gene ambiguous. Germline CDR1 and CDR2: SGHTA and FQGNSA. V lost 1 base, J lost 1 base, and 11 bases lay in between. The CDR3 extends over 15 amino acids.

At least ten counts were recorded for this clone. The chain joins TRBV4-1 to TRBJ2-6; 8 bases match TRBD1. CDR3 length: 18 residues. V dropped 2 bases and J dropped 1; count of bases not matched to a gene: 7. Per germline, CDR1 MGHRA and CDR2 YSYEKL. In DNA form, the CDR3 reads TGCGCCAGCAGCCAACCTGACAGGGGAAGGTCTGGGGCCAACGTCCTGACTTTC. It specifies CASSQPDRGRSGANVLTF.

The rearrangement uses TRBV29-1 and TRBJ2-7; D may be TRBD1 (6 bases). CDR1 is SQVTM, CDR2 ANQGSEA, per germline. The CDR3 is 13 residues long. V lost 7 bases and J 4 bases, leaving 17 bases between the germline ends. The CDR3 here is CSARVRQEYEQYF. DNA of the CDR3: TGCAGCGCCAGGGTTCGACAGGAATACGAGCAGTACTTC.

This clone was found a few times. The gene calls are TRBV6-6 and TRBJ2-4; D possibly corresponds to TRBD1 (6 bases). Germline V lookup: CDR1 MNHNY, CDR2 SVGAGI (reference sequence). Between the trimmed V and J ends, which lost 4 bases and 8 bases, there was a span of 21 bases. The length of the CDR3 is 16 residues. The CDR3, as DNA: TGTGCCAGCAGTTCCCCGTTTTCCACAGGGTTAGACATTCAGTACTTC. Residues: CASSSPFSTGLDIQYF.

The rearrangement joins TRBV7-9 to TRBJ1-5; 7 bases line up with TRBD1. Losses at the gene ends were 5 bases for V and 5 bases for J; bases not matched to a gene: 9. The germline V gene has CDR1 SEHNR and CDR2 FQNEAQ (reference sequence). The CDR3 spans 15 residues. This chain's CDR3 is CASSERGQSYQPQHF. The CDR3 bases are TGTGCCAGCAGCGAACGGGGACAGTCCTATCAGCCCCAGCATTTT.

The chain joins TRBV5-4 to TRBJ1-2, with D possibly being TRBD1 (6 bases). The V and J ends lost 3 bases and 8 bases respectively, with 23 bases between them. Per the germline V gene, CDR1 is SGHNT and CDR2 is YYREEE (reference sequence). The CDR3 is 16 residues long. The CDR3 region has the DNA TGTGCCAGCAGCTCCGGACAGACCGGACCTTCTATCGGCTACACCTTC. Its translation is CASSSGQTGPSIGYTF.

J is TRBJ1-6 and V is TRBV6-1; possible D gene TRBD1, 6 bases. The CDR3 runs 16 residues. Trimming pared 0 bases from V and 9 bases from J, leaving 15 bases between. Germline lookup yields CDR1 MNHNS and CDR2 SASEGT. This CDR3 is CASSEAPTGWSSPLHF. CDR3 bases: TGTGCCAGCAGTGAAGCTCCCACAGGGTGGAGTTCACCCCTCCACTTT.

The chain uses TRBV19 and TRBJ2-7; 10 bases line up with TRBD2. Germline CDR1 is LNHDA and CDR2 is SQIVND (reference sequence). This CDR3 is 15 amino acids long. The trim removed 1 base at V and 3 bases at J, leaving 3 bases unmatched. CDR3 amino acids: CASSIGSGGIYEQYF. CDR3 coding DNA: TGTGCCAGTAGTATAGGTAGCGGGGGGATCTACGAGCAGTACTTC.

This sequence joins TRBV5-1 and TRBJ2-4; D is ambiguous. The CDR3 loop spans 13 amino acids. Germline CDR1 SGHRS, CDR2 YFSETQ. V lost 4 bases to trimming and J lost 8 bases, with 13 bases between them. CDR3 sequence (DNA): TGCGCCAGCAGCCCTGAGGCAAGAGACATTCAGTACTTC. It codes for CASSPEARDIQYF.

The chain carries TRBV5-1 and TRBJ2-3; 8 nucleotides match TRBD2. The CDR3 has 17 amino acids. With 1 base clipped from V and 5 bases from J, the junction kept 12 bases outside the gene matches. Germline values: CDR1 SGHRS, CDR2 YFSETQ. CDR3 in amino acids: CASSLNRGGGVQDTQYF. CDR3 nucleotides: TGCGCCAGCAGCTTGAACCGGGGGGGAGGGGTTCAAGATACGCAGTATTTT.

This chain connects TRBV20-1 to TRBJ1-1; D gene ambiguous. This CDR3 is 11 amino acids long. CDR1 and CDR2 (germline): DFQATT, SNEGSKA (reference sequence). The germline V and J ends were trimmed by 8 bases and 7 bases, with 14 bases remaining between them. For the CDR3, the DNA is TGCAGTACCGGGAGAGGTGTTGAAGCTTTCTTT. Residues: CSTGRGVEAFF.

The CDR3 DNA sequence: TGTGCCAGCAGCCAGGGACTCACCATGAACACCGGGGAGCTGTTTTTT. Protein product: CASSQGLTMNTGELFF. The chain is built from TRBV4-2 and TRBJ2-2; possible D gene TRBD2, 6 bases. Germline CDR1 reads LGHNA; CDR2 reads YNFKEQ. The CDR3 is 16 residues long. Trimming shortened V by 3 bases and J by 1 base, and 12 bases separated the two germline ends.

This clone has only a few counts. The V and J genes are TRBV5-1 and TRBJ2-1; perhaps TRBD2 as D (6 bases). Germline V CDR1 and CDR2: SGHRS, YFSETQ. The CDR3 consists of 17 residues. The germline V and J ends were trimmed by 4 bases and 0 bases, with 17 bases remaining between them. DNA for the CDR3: TGCGCCAGCAGCGACGGTAGCGGCCAGAGCTCCTACAATGAGCAGTTCTTC. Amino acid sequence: CASSDGSGQSSYNEQFF.

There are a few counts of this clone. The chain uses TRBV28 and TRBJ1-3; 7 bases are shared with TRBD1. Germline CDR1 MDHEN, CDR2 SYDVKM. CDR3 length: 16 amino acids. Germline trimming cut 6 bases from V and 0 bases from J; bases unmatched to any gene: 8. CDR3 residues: CASSPAQGLSGNTIYF. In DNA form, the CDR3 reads TGTGCCAGCAGCCCAGCACAGGGGCTCTCTGGAAACACCATATATTTT.

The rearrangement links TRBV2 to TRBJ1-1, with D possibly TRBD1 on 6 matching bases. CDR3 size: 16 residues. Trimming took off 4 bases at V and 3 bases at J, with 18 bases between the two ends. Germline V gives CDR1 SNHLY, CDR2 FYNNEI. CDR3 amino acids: CASSVSQGSSYTEAFF. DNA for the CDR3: TGTGCCAGCAGTGTTTCGCAGGGGAGTTCGTACACTGAAGCTTTCTTT.

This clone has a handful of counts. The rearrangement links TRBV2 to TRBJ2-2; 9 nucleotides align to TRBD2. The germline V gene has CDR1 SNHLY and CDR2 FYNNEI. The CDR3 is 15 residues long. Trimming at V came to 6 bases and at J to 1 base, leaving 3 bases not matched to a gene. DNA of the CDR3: TGTGCCAGCAGCTTTAGCGGGGGGAACACCGGGGAGCTGTTTTTT. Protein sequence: CASSFSGGNTGELFF. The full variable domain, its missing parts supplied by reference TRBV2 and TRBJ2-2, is EPEVTQTPSHQVTQMGQEVILRCVPISNHLYFYWYRQILGQKVEFLVSFYNNEISEKSEIFDDQFSVERPDGSNFTLKIRSTKLEDSAMYFCASSFSGGNTGELFFGEGSRLTVL.

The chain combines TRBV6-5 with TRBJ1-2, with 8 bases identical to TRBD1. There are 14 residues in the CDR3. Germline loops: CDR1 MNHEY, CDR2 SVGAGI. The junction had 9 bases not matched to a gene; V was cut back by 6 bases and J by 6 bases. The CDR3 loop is CASRSTGVRHGYTF. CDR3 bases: TGTGCCAGCAGATCGACAGGGGTTAGGCATGGCTACACCTTC.

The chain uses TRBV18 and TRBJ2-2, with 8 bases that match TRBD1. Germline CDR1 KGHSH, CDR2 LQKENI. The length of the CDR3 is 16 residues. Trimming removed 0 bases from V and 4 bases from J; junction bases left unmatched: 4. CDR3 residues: CASSPPGRGPTGELFF. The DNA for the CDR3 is TGTGCCAGCTCACCACCTGGCAGGGGGCCCACCGGGGAGCTGTTTTTT. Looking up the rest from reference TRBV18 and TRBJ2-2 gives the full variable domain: NAGVMQNPRHLVRRRGQEARLRCSPMKGHSHVYWYRQLPEEGLKFMVYLQKENIIDESGMPKERFSAEFPKEGPSILRIQQVVRGDSAAYFCASSPPGRGPTGELFFGEGSRLTVL.

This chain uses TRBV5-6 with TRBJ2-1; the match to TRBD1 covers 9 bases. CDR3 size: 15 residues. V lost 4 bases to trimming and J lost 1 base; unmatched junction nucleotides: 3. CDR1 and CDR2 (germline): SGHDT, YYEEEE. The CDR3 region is CASSLDRGSYNEQFF. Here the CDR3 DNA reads TGTGCCAGCAGCCTCGACAGGGGGTCCTACAATGAGCAGTTCTTC. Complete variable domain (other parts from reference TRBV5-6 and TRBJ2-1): DAGVTQSPTHLIKTRGQQVTLRCSPKSGHDTVSWYQQALGQGPQFIFQYYEEEERQRGNFPDRFSGHQFPNYSSELNVNALLLGDSALYLCASSLDRGSYNEQFFGPGTRLTVL.

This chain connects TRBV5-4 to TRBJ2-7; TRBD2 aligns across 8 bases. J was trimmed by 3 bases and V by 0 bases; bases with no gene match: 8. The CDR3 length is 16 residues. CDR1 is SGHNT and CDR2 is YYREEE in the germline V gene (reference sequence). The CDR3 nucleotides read TGTGCCAGCAGCTTGGGCGGGGGGACTAAGGGCTACGAGCAGTACTTC. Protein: CASSLGGGTKGYEQYF. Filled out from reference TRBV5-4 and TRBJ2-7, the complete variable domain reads ETGVTQSPTHLIKTRGQQVTLRCSSQSGHNTVSWYQQALGQGPQFIFQYYREEENGRGNFPPRFSGLQFPNYSSELNVNALELDDSALYLCASSLGGGTKGYEQYFGPGTRLTVT.